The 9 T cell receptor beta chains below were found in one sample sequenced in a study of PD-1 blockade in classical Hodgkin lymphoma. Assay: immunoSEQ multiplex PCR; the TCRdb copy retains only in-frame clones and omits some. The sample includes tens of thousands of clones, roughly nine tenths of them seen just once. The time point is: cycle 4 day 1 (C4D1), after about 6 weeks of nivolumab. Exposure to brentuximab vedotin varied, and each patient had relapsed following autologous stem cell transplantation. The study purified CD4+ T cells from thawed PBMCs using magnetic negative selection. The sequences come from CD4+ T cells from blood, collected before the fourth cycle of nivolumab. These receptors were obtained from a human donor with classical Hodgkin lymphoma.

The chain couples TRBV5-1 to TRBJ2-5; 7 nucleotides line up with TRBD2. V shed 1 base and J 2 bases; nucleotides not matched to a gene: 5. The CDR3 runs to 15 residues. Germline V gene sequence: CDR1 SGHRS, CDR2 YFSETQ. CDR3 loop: CASSLSGGEQETQYF. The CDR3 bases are TGCGCCAGCAGCTTGAGTGGGGGGGAGCAAGAGACCCAGTACTTC.

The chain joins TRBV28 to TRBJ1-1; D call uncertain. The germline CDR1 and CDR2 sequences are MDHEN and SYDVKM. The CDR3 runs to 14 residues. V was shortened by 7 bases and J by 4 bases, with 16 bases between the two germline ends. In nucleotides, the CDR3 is TGTGCCAGCACCCTTATTGGGTGGCGCACTGAAGCTTTCTTT. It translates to CASTLIGWRTEAFF.

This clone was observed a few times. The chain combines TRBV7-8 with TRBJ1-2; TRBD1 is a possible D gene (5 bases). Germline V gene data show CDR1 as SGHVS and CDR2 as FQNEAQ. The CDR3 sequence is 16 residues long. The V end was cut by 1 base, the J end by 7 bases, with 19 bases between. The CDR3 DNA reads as TGTGCCAGCAGCTTAGGCCAGGGAATGACTATGGGTGGCTACACCTTC. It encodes CASSLGQGMTMGGYTF.

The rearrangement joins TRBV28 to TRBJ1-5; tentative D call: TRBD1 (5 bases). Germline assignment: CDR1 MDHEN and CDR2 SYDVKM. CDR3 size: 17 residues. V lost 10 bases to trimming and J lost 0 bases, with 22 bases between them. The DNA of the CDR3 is TGTGCCACCGAAGCGGGGCAGTGGGGAATTAGCAATCAGCCCCAGCATTTT. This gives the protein CATEAGQWGISNQPQHF.

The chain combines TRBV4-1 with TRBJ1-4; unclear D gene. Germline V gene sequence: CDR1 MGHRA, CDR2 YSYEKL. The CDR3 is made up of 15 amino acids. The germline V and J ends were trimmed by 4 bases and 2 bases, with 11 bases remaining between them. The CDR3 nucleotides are TGCGCCAGCAGCCGAGCGGGAGGGACTAATGAAAAACTGTTTTTT. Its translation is CASSRAGGTNEKLFF.

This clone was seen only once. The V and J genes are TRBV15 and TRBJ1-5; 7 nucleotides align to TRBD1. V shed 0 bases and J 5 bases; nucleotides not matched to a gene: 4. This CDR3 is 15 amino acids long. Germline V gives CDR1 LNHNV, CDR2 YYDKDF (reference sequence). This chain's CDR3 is CATSREGQQHQPQHF. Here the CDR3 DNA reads TGTGCCACCAGCAGAGAGGGACAGCAACATCAGCCCCAGCATTTT.

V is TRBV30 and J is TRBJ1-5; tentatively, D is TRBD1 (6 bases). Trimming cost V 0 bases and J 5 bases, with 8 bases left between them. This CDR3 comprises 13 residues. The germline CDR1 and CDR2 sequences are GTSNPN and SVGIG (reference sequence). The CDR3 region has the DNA TGTGCCTGGAGTGTAGGGGGGGATCAGCCCCAGCATTTT. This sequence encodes CAWSVGGDQPQHF.

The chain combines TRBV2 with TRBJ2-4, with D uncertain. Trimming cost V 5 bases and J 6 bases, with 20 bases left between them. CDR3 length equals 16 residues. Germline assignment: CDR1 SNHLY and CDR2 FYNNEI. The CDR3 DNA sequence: TGTGCCAGCAGTCGCCTTGGGAAGCAACTACTAAACATTCAGTACTTC. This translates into CASSRLGKQLLNIQYF.

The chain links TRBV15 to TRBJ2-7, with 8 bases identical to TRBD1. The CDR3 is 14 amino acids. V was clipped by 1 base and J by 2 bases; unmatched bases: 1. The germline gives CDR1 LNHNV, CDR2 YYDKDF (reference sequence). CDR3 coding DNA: TGTGCCACCAGCAGAGTACAGGGGGCCTACGAGCAGTACTTC. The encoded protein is CATSRVQGAYEQYF.